The rows below give T cell receptor beta chains drawn from one sample of a study of T cell clonotyping in hematopoietic cell transplantation. Here immunoSEQ multiplex PCR was the method, and the copy in TCRdb shows in-frame clones only, minus some. The sample contains 17,000 or so clones, 80% to 95% of which appear only once. Source material: peripheral blood mononuclear cells. The receptors were sampled from a man aged 40-50 years in good health. Some clones in this sample may be carry-over from other donors' samples. Both conserved end residues are part of each CDR3. The D gene is left open where the match is weak.

D	V	J	DNA	CDR3
NA	TRBV28	TRBJ1-4	TGTGCCAGCAGACCAGGAGGGTGGGGAAAACTGTTTTTT	CASRPGGWGKLFF
NA	TRBV7-2	TRBJ2-7	TGTGCCAGCAGCGCGCAGGGCCAGTCGGTTTCCTACGAGCAGTACTTC	CASSAQGQSVSYEQYF
NA	TRBV5-6	TRBJ2-7	TGTGCCAGCAGCTCCGGGACAAACTACGAGCAGTACTTC	CASSSGTNYEQYF
NA	TRBV4-3	TRBJ2-7	TGCGCCAGCAGCCAAGACCGAGGGGCCACCTACGAGCAGTACTTC	CASSQDRGATYEQYF
NA	TRBV6-5	TRBJ1-5	TGTGCCAGCAGTTCAAGGCCCAATCAGCCCCAGCATTTT	CASSSRPNQPQHF
NA	TRBV7-2	TRBJ2-1	TGTGCCAGCAGCTCAGGCGAGCGTTACAATGAGCAGTTCTTC	CASSSGERYNEQFF
TRBD1	TRBV6-6	TRBJ1-5	TGTGCCAGCTCATCGACAGGGAAATATCAGCCCCAGCATTTT	CASSSTGKYQPQHF
NA	TRBV4-2	TRBJ2-1	TGTGCCAGCAGCCAAGTGCCAGGGGAGGGCAATGAGCAGTTCTTC	CASSQVPGEGNEQFF
NA	TRBV30	TRBJ1-2	TGTGCCTGGAGTGTAGCGACGGCCAGCGGCTACACCTTC	CAWSVATASGYTF
NA	TRBV6-1	TRBJ1-2	TGTGCCAGCAGTGAGAACTATGGCTACACCTTC	CASSENYGYTF
TRBD2	TRBV7-3	TRBJ2-1	TGTGCCAGCAGCCCCGGGGGGGGCGCCCGCTCCTACAATGAGCAGTTCTTC	CASSPGGGARSYNEQFF
NA	TRBV7-3	TRBJ2-5	TGTGCCAGCAGCCCCTCCTACGTGGAGACCCAGTACTTC	CASSPSYVETQYF